A single T cell receptor beta chain is shown here with its context. Its antigen remains undetermined. Per-nucleotide qualities are absent, and no much larger clonotype sits a single base away. This specimen's time point label, per the study, means: about 28 days (+/-7) after the second vaccine dose. AZD1222 recipients with second doses at about 4 weeks or about 12 weeks were pooled, because spike-specific TCR depth and breadth did not differ between schedules. Vaccinee samples were obtained from the UK trials COV001 and COV002, which included a single-blind randomized controlled phase 2/3 trial of AZD1222 (ChAdOx1 nCoV-19) in healthy adults. Trial participant PBMC samples were collected at day 0 and day 28 after the second dose for TCRbeta chain sequencing. The CDR3 regions of human TCRbeta chains were analyzed by immunosequencing. Per the authors' processing: Repertoire TCRs were checked for matches against a reference library of SARS-CoV-2-specific TCRs that had been generated using the MIRA antigen-specificity platform. Breadth meant the fraction of unique TCRs that were SARS-CoV-2-associated, whereas depth meant the fraction of total T cells that were SARS-CoV-2-associated. Using the MIRA data, each spike-specific TCR was assigned both to the spike region to which the TCR was reactive and to a CD4 or CD8 class. Log10-transformed breadth and depth values were compared by one-way ANOVA with Sidak's multiple comparisons tests. The immuneACCESS repertoire file appears here via TCRdb, limited to in-frame rearrangements. These files lack a portion of the clones; in checked studies, under half of the deficit traces to unresolved V genes, and the cause of the others is not known. That table supplies the V and J calls and clone size; D and trimming were determined from the DNA. For this sample there are around 80,000 clones; roughly four fifths appear just once. 1.3% of the sample belongs to the ten largest clones.

From cysteine to phenylalanine, the CDR3 is 13 amino acids long. CDR3 DNA is the only sequence kept; it has 39 bases, read in frame from the first base. The V end loses 5 bases and the J end loses 6 bases, and a stretch of 13 bases separates them. As encoded in the germline V gene, CDR1 is MDHEN while CDR2 is SYDVKM. These data come from a study of T cell responses to AZD1222 COVID-19 vaccine (dated by TCRdb to the early 2020s). A note on the overall study: TCR sequencing covered more than 230 trial participants: roughly 200 given two doses of AZD1222 and about 26 given two doses of MenACWY control vaccine. Trial participants were enrolled by age into subgroups of 18-55, 56-69 and 70-plus years, and around 150, 28 and 57 TCR-sequenced participants, respectively, were included in these subgroups.

Findings and caveats that apply to the study as a whole: Nearly half of unique spike-specific TCRs reportedly recognized epitopes outside regions mutated in the B.1.351 and B.1.1.7 variants. Spike-specific TCR breadth and depth rose significantly after two AZD1222 doses compared with day 0 and with MenACWY recipients. Because no day 14 peak-response samples were available, repertoires were characterized only after the peak T cell response. In the small 56-69-year group, the increase in depth fell short of significance, most likely because of low power. Most participants were white British and females outnumbered males, and the authors suggested that clonal diversity may have been underestimated. The whole spike protein was spanned by vaccine-associated CD4 TCRs, and dominant responses were seen in regions 160-218 and 743-854. Conclusions about previously exposed vaccinees were limited because only six AZD1222 recipients were SARS-CoV-2 seropositive at baseline.

The TCR comes from an adult who received the AZD1222 COVID-19 vaccine. Here the chain combines TRBV28 and TRBJ1-1; the D gene is possibly TRBD1, with 5 bases matching. Source: peripheral blood, taken 28 days after the second AZD1222 dose. The DNA sequence is TGTGCCAGCAGTCGGGACGTTGTAGCTGAAGCTTTCTTT. Translated, it gives CASSRDVVAEAFF.